The rows below give T cell receptor beta chains drawn from one sample of a study of cytomegalovirus exposure and HLA in healthy donors. The data were produced by immunoSEQ multiplex PCR, yet TCRdb's version contains in-frame clones alone and is incomplete. The table shows approximately 190,000 clones, with roughly four fifths occurring only once. Sample: PBMCs. Receptor source: a man in his forties or fifties in good health and CMV-seropositive. Each CDR3 is given with its conserved first and last residue. A D gene is named only where the DNA matches it firmly. Where a row states a size, it is once, few, many or the class of an expanded clone; other rows omit it.

clone size	D gene	V gene	J gene	CDR3 DNA	CDR3 protein
-	TRBD1	TRBV6-4	TRBJ1-3	TGTGCCACCTTGGACACAGGGGACTCTGGAAACACCATATATTTT	CATLDTGDSGNTIYF
-	-	TRBV15	TRBJ1-2	TGTGCCACCAGCATAGACAGAAACTATGGCTACACCTTC	CATSIDRNYGYTF
-	-	TRBV7-7	TRBJ2-1	TGTGCCAGCAGCCCCGTGATCAGGGGGGTTGAGCAGTTCTTC	CASSPVIRGVEQFF
-	-	TRBV6-5	TRBJ1-3	TGTGCCAGCAGTTCGCCCGGTGGGAGCGGCACCATATATTTT	CASSSPGGSGTIYF
-	-	TRBV5-4	TRBJ1-1	TGTGCCAGCAGCTTGGCCGGGGAGGCTTTCTTT	CASSLAGEAFF
-	TRBD1	TRBV2	TRBJ2-1	TGTGCCAGCAGTGATGGGACAGACTACAATGAGCAGTTCTTC	CASSDGTDYNEQFF
-	-	TRBV7-3	TRBJ2-1	TGTGCCAGCAGCTTATTAGCGGTCTCCTACAATGAGCAGTTCTTC	CASSLLAVSYNEQFF
-	-	TRBV5-1	TRBJ2-5	TGCGCCAGCAGCCTCGGGCTTCAGCGAGGGGAGACCCAGTACTTC	CASSLGLQRGETQYF
once	TRBD1	TRBV7-9	TRBJ2-5	TGTGCCAGCAGCCCCGGACAGGGATCTATCGAGACCCAGTACTTC	CASSPGQGSIETQYF
-	TRBD2	TRBV4-1	TRBJ2-5	TGCGCCAGCAGCCAAGAAGGAGGCGGGGGGTACGAGACCCAGTACTTC	CASSQEGGGGYETQYF
-	-	TRBV28	TRBJ1-1	TGTGCCAGCAGTTTAGGGGCAGAAGCTGAAGCTTTCTTT	CASSLGAEAEAFF